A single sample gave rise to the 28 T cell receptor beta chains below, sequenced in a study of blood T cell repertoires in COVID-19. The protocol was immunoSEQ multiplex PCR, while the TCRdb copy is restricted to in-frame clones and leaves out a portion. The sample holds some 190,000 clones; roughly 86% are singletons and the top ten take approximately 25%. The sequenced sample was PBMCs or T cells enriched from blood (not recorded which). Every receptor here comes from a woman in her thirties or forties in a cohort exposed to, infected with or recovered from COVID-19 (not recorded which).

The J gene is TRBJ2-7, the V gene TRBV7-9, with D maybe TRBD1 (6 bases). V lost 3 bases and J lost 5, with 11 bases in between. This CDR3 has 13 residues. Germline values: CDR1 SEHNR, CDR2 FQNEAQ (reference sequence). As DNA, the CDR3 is TGTGCCAGCAGCTTCTTACAGGGAAACGAGCAGTACTTC. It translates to CASSFLQGNEQYF.

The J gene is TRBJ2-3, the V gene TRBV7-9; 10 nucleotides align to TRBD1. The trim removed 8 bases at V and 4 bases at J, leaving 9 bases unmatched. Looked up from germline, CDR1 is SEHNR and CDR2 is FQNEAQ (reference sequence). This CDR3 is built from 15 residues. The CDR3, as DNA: TGTGCCAGCCGCCCGACAGGGGGCATTCCAGATACGCAGTATTTT. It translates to CASRPTGGIPDTQYF.

CDR3 sequence: CASSTTGYNEQFF. The CDR3 DNA reads as TGTGCCAGTAGTACAACAGGATACAATGAGCAGTTCTTC. The chain recombines TRBV19 with TRBJ2-1, with D possibly TRBD1 on 5 matching bases. Trimming took off 4 bases at V and 4 bases at J, with 8 bases between the two ends. Germline V gene lookup returns CDR1 LNHDA and CDR2 SQIVND (reference sequence). The CDR3 length is 13 residues.

The CDR3, as DNA: TGTGCCAGCAGTTTCACAGGTTTGAACACTGAAGCTTTCTTT. It encodes CASSFTGLNTEAFF. This chain joins TRBV6-5 and TRBJ1-1; TRBD1 is a possible D gene (5 bases). This CDR3 region has 14 residues. Trimming took 4 bases from V and 0 from J, leaving 9 bases between them. Looked up from germline, CDR1 is MNHEY and CDR2 is SVGAGI.

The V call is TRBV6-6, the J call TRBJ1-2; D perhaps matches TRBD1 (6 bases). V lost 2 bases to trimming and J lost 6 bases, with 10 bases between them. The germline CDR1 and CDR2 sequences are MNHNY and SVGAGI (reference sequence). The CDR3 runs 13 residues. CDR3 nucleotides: TGTGCCAGCAGTTACATCCACAGGGATGGCTACACCTTC. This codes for CASSYIHRDGYTF.

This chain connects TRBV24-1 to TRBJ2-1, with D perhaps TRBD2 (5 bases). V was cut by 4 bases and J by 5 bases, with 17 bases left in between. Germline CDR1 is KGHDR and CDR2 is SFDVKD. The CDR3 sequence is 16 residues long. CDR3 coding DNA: TGTGCCACCAGTGAACGAGGACTGACTGTGGACAATGAGCAGTTCTTC. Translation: CATSERGLTVDNEQFF.

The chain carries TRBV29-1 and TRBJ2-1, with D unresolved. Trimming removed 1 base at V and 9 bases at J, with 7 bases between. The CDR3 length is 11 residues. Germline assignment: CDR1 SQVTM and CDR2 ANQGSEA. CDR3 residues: CSVEGGSEQFF. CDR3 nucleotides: TGCAGCGTTGAAGGCGGTTCTGAGCAGTTCTTC.

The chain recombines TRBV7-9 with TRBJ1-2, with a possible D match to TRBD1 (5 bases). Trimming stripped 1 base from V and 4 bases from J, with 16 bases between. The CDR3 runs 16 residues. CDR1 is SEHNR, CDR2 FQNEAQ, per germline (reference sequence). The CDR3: CASSLVQGSESYGYTF. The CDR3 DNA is TGTGCCAGCAGCTTAGTCCAGGGCAGTGAGTCCTATGGCTACACCTTC.

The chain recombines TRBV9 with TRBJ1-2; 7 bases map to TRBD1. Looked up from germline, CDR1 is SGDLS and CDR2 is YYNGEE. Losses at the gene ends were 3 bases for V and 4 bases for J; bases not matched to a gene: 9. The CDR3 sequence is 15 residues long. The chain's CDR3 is CASSAHRGEGYGYTF. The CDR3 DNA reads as TGTGCCAGCAGCGCCCACAGGGGAGAGGGCTATGGCTACACCTTC.

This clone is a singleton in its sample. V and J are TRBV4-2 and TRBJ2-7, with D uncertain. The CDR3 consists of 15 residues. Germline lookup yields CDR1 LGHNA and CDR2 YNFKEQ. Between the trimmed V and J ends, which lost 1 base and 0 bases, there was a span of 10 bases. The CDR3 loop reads CASSQVQSNSYEQYF. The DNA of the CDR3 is TGTGCCAGCAGCCAAGTACAGTCGAACTCCTACGAGCAGTACTTC.

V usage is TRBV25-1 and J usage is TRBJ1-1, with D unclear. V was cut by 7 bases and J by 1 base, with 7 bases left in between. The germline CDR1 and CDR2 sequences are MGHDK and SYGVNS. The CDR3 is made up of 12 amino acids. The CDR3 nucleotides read TGTGCCAGCAAATCCGGGAACACTGAAGCTTTCTTT. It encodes CASKSGNTEAFF. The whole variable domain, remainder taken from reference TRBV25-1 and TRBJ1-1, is EADIYQTPRYLVIGTGKKITLECSQTMGHDKMYWYQQDPGMELHLIHYSYGVNSTEKGDLSSESTVSRIRTEHFPLTLESARPSHTSQYLCASKSGNTEAFFGQGTRLTVV.

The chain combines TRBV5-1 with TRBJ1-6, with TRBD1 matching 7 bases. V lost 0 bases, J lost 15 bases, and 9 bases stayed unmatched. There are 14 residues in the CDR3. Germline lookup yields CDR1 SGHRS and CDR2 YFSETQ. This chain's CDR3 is CASSLDRGQGLLHF. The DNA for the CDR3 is TGCGCCAGCAGCTTGGACAGGGGCCAGGGTCTCCTCCACTTT.

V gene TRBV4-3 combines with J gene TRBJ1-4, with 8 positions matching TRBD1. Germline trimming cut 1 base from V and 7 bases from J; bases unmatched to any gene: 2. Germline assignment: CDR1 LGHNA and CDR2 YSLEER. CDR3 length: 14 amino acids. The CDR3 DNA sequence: TGCGCCAGCAGCCAAGGGACAGGGACTGAAAAACTGTTTTTT. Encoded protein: CASSQGTGTEKLFF.

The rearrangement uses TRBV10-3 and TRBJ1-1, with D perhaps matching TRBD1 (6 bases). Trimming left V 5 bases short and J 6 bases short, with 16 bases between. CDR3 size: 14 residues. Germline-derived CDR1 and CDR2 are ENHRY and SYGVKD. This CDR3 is CAISKAKGQSEAFF. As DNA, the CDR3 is TGTGCCATCAGTAAAGCAAAAGGACAGTCTGAAGCTTTCTTT.

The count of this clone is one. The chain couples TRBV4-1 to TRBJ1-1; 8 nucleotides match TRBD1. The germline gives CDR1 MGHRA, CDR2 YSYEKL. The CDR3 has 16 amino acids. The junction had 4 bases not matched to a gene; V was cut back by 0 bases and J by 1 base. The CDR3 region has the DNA TGCGCCAGCAGCCAAGACCACAGGGGGGCGAACACTGAAGCTTTCTTT. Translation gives CASSQDHRGANTEAFF.

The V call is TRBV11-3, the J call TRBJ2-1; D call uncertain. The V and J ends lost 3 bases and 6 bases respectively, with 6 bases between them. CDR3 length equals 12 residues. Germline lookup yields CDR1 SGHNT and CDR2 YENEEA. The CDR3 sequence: CASSLRLNEQFF. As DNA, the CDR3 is TGTGCCAGCAGCTTGAGACTCAATGAGCAGTTCTTC. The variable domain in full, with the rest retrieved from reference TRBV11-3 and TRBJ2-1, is EAGVVQSPRYKIIEKKQPVAFWCNPISGHNTLYWYLQNLGQGPELLIRYENEEAVDDSQLPKDRFSAERLKGVDSTLKIQPAELGDSAVYLCASSLRLNEQFFGPGTRLTVL.

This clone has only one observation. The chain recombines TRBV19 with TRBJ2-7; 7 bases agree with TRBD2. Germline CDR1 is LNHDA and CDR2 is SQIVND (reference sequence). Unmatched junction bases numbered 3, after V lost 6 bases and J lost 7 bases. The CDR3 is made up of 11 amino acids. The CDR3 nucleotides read TGTGCCAGTAGCGGGGGGTCAGAGCAGTACTTC. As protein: CASSGGSEQYF.

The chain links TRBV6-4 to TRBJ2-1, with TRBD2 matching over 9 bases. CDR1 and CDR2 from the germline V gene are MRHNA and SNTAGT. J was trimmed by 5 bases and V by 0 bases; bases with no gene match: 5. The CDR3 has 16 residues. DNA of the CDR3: TGTGCCAGCAGTGACTCGAATAGCGGGGGTCACAATGAGCAGTTCTTC. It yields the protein CASSDSNSGGHNEQFF.

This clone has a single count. The CDR3 reads CASSFGESNYGYTF. The CDR3 region has the DNA TGTGCCAGCAGCTTCGGGGAGTCGAACTATGGCTACACCTTC. The chain has TRBV7-2 and TRBJ1-2; no definite D call. CDR3 size: 14 residues. Trimming removed 3 bases from V and 2 bases from J, with 10 bases in between. Per germline, CDR1 SGHTA and CDR2 FQGNSA.

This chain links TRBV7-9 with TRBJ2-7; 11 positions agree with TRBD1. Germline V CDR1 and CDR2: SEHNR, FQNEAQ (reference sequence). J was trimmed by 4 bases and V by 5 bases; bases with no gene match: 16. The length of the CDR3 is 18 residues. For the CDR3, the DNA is TGTGCCAGCAGCCCCCTGGACAGGGGGCCCACCCGGAGATACGAGCAGTACTTC. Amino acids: CASSPLDRGPTRRYEQYF.

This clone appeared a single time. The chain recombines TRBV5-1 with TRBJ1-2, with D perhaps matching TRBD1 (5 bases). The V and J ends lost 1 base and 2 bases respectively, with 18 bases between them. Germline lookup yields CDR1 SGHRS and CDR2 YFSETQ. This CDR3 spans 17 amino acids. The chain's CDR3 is CASSLLRLGDLNYGYTF. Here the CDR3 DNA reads TGCGCCAGCAGCTTGTTGAGATTAGGGGATCTGAACTATGGCTACACCTTC.

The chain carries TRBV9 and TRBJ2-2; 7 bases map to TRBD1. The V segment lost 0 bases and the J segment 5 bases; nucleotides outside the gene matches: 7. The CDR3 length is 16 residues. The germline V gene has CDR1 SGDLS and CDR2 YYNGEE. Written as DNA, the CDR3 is TGTGCCAGCAGCGTAGAGGGGGCTGCCCCGACCGGGGAGCTGTTTTTT. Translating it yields CASSVEGAAPTGELFF.

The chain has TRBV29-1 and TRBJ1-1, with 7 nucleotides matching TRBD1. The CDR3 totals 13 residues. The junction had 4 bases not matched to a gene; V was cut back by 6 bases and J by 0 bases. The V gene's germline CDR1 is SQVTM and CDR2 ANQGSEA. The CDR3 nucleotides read TGCAGCGTGCAACAGGGGATGAACACTGAAGCTTTCTTT. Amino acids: CSVQQGMNTEAFF.

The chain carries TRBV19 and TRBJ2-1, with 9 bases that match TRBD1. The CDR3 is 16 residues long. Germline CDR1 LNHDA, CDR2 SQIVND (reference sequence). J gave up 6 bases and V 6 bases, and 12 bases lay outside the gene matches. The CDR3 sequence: CASRGGTGTGLNEQFF. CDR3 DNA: TGTGCCAGTAGGGGAGGAACCGGGACAGGGCTCAATGAGCAGTTCTTC.

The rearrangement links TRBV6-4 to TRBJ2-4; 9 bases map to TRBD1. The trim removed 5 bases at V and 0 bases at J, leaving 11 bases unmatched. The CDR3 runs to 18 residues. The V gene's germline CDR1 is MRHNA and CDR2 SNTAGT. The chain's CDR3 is CASSHPGGQGLAKNIQYF. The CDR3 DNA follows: TGTGCCAGCAGTCACCCTGGGGGACAGGGCCTAGCCAAAAACATTCAGTACTTC.

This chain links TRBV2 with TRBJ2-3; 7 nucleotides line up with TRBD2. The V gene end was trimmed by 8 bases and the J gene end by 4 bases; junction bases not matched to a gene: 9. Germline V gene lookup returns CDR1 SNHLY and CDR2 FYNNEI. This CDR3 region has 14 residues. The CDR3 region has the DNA TGTGCCAGCGCCAGGGAGGGAAGGGCAGATACGCAGTATTTT. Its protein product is CASAREGRADTQYF.

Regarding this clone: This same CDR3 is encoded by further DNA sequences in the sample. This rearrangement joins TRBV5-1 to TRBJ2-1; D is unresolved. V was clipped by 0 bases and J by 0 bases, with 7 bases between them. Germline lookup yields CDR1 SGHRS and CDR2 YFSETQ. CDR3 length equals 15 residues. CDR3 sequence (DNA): TGCGCCAGCAGCTTGGCGGAGAGCTCCTACAATGAGCAGTTCTTC. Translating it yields CASSLAESSYNEQFF.

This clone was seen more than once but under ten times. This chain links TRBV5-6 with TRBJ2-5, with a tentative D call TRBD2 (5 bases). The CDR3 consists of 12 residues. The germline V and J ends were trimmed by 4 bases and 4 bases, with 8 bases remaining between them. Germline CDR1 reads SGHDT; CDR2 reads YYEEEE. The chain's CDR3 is CASSRGLETQYF. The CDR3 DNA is TGTGCCAGCAGCCGCGGGTTAGAGACCCAGTACTTC.